The present T cell receptor (beta chain) was sequenced within a study of cytomegalovirus exposure and HLA in healthy donors. The study ran its PCR with 60 Vbeta and 13 Jbeta primers. Method: immunoSEQ multiplex PCR; TCRdb's copy keeps in-frame clones and lacks some. The sample has a few hundred thousand clones; roughly 80% are singletons. Germline CDR1 MNHEY, CDR2 SVGAGI. Trimming shortened V by 6 bases and J by 6 bases, and 8 bases separated the two germline ends. This CDR3 has 12 amino acids. The V gene is TRBV6-5, the J gene TRBJ1-4, with unresolved D. Input material: PBMCs. The source of this sequence is a girl aged 2-9 years in good health and CMV-seronegative. The CDR3 DNA sequence: TGTGCCAGCAGGTCCGAGGATGAAAAACTGTTTTTT. Translated, it gives CASRSEDEKLFF.